The clone carrying this TCR beta chain was seen ten or more times. The CDR3 covers 12 residues. Germline CDR1 reads MDHEN; CDR2 reads SYDVKM. Deletions cut 6 bases from V and 3 bases from J, with 9 bases between. These data come from a study of HIV-infected children after antiretroviral therapy interruption. The TCR library was built from RNA with a 3' RACE protocol and unique molecular identifiers. In TCRdb, the 3' RACE reads were re-called with MiXCR into one record per CDR3 protein. Among about 86,000 distinct CDR3 sequences listed, 6.9% were seen once. Treatment noted: PENTA 11 planned treatment interruption arm or continuous ART arm.

The rearrangement links TRBV28 to TRBJ2-7; D possibly corresponds to TRBD1 (6 bases). The receptor was isolated from a pool of human donors with HIV. This specimen was CD45RA+ CD4+ T cells from PBMCs, pooled from several time points, taken from a donor given antiretroviral therapy, either interrupted or continuous. Subset indicated: naive CD4+ CD45RA+ CD45RO- T cells. This chain's CDR3 is CASRTRGYEQYF. The CDR3 DNA is TGTGCCAGCAGGACCAGGGGCTACGAGCAGTACTTC.